Reported below is one T cell receptor beta chain. These data come from a study of blood T cell repertoires in COVID-19. About the study: Donors in the United States, Italy and Spain gave samples during acute or convalescent COVID-19. From T cells, B-cell-depleted T cells, or PBMCs came the material, which was cDNA or gDNA.

Per the original methods: The authors estimated nucleated cell counts from reference gene primer amplification. The data were produced by immunoSEQ multiplex PCR, yet TCRdb's version contains in-frame clones alone and is incomplete. For V, J and clone size, that table is used; D and trimming come from the DNA. The data hold some 200,000 clones, with around 83% observed a single time. Germline V gene data show CDR1 as LNHDA and CDR2 as SQIVND (reference sequence). J lost 6 bases, V lost 7 bases, and 14 bases had no gene match. This CDR3 comprises 15 residues. The source is a woman aged 40 to 50 who had recovered from COVID-19. The gene calls are TRBV19 and TRBJ1-2; 7 bases are a match to TRBD1. Sequences were obtained from peripheral blood. CDR3 in DNA: TGTGCCAGTACTGATGACAGGGTTTACTCCCATGGCTACACCTTC. Translated: CASTDDRVYSHGYTF.